Shown below are 22 T cell receptor beta chains from a single sample sequenced in a study of blood T cells in healthy people across ages. Next came a second PCR, run for about 7 to 12 cycles, which used a sample-barcoded 5' primer along with a J-beta primer mix. TCRdb passed the 5' RACE reads through MiXCR, listing each CDR3 protein once. There are about 730,000 distinct CDR3 sequences in the sample; roughly 44% occur only once, and 20% to 25% lies in the top ten. The sample consisted of blood. These receptors all stem from a woman aged 55-70 years in good health.

This clonotype was counted between two and nine times. The gene calls are TRBV20-1 and TRBJ2-5; D gene unclear. The V end was cut by 0 bases, the J end by 6 bases, with 14 bases between. This CDR3 spans 14 amino acids. Germline values: CDR1 DFQATT, CDR2 SNEGSKA (reference sequence). CDR3 amino acids: CSARDSGRLKTQYF. The CDR3 DNA reads as TGCAGTGCTAGAGACTCAGGACGATTAAAGACCCAGTACTTC.

The chain is built from TRBV25-1 and TRBJ1-1; perhaps TRBD1 as D (5 bases). The CDR3 extends over 15 amino acids. Germline CDR1 MGHDK, CDR2 SYGVNS. Trimming left V 4 bases short and J 4 bases short, with 16 bases between. The CDR3 region is CASSGSLGRGTEAFF. The CDR3 DNA is TGTGCCAGCAGTGGTTCCTTAGGAAGGGGCACTGAAGCTTTCTTT.

The V and J genes are TRBV27 and TRBJ2-2; 12 bases are a match to TRBD2. V shed 5 bases, J shed 2 bases, and the junction held 3 bases outside the gene matches. CDR3 size: 16 residues. From germline, CDR1 is MNHEY and CDR2 SMNVEV (reference sequence). The CDR3 loop is CASSRTSGINTGELFF. For the CDR3, the DNA is TGTGCCAGCAGTAGGACTAGCGGGATCAACACCGGGGAGCTGTTTTTT.

This clonotype was detected only a few times. The V gene is TRBV7-8, the J gene TRBJ2-3; a possible D gene is TRBD1 (5 bases). V gave up 1 base and J gave up 5 bases, with 13 bases separating them. The CDR3 contains 15 residues. Germline CDR1 and CDR2: SGHVS and FQNEAQ. The CDR3 loop is CASSLEGPRGDTQYF. The CDR3 DNA follows: TGTGCCAGCAGCTTAGAGGGCCCTAGGGGAGATACGCAGTATTTT.

V gene TRBV6-2 or TRBV6-3 combines with J gene TRBJ2-2; weak D call: TRBD2 (5 bases). CDR1 is MNHEY, CDR2 SVGEGT, per germline. Trimming removed 3 bases at V and 3 bases at J, with 11 bases between. This CDR3 has 15 amino acids. CDR3 residues: CASSYEREYTGELFF. CDR3 sequence (DNA): TGTGCCAGCAGTTATGAGAGGGAGTACACCGGGGAGCTGTTTTTT.

The chain carries TRBV7-3 and TRBJ2-7, with D perhaps TRBD1 (6 bases). The DNA matches TRBJ2-4 better at its end, which makes the J call doubtful. This CDR3 comprises 14 residues. Germline-derived CDR1 and CDR2 are SGHTA and FQGTGA. This CDR3 reads CASSSTGPVNIQYF. The CDR3, as DNA: TGTGCCAGCAGCTCTACAGGGCCTGTCAACATTCAGTACTTC.

This clonotype was seen at least ten times. The chain links TRBV7-2 to TRBJ2-1; D gene ambiguous. Trimming removed 7 bases at V and 4 bases at J, with 11 bases between. This CDR3 region has 13 residues. Germline CDR1 reads SGHTA; CDR2 reads FQGNSA. CDR3 sequence reads: CASTETGYNEQFF. The CDR3 DNA reads as TGTGCCAGCACCGAAACTGGTTACAATGAGCAGTTCTTC.

The chain couples TRBV20-1 to TRBJ2-3; TRBD2 agrees at 7 bases. The CDR3 sequence is 15 residues long. In germline, CDR1 is DFQATT, CDR2 SNEGSKA (reference sequence). The V gene end was trimmed by 5 bases and the J gene end by 3 bases; junction bases not matched to a gene: 11. The chain's CDR3 is CSAGLILAETDTQYF. The CDR3 DNA follows: TGCAGTGCTGGCCTGATCCTAGCGGAAACAGATACGCAGTATTTT.

Remarks on this clonotype: One base away lies a much larger clone, so this may be a sequencing read error. The gene calls are TRBV7-2 and TRBJ2-1, with TRBD1 matching 8 bases. CDR3 length equals 16 residues. Germline V gene data show CDR1 as SGHTA and CDR2 as FQGNSA. J was trimmed by 9 bases and V by 8 bases; bases with no gene match: 18. The CDR3 loop is CASGLRTGRSTGEQFF. The CDR3 DNA sequence: TGTGCCAGCGGCCTCCGGACAGGGAGGTCCACCGGTGAGCAGTTCTTC.

This clonotype was counted between two and nine times. The chain joins TRBV12-3 or TRBV12-4 to TRBJ2-1, with 9 nucleotides matching TRBD2. This CDR3 region has 14 residues. J lost 2 bases, V lost 9 bases, and 5 bases had no gene match. The DNA of the CDR3 is TGTGCCAGTAGCGGGAGCGCCCCCTACAATGAGCAGTTCTTC. Protein product: CASSGSAPYNEQFF.

This clonotype was observed a few times. The rearrangement joins TRBV5-1 to TRBJ2-5; D might be TRBD2 (7 bases). Trimming took 0 bases from V and 2 from J, leaving 14 bases between them. Germline CDR1 and CDR2: SGHRS and YFSETQ. The CDR3 length is 16 residues. The CDR3, as DNA: TGCGCCAGCAGCTTGGAGCCAGCGGGACAACAAGAGACCCAGTACTTC. As protein: CASSLEPAGQQETQYF.

This clonotype was seen ten or more times. The rearrangement uses TRBV7-2 and TRBJ2-1; 9 bases agree with TRBD2. V lost 7 bases, J lost 8 bases, and 12 bases stayed unmatched. Germline V lookup: CDR1 SGHTA, CDR2 FQGNSA. The CDR3 runs 15 residues. CDR3 DNA: TGTGCCAGCACCTTTATAGCGGGAGCGAGGGATGAGCAGTTCTTC. Its protein product is CASTFIAGARDEQFF.

This clonotype was recorded only once. The J gene is TRBJ2-3, the V gene TRBV9; tentative D call: TRBD2 (6 bases). V lost 2 bases and J 4 bases, leaving 11 bases between the germline ends. Looked up from germline, CDR1 is SGDLS and CDR2 is YYNGEE. The CDR3 loop spans 14 amino acids. This CDR3 reads CASSVSGVADTQYF. CDR3 bases: TGTGCCAGCAGCGTGTCGGGAGTGGCAGATACGCAGTATTTT.

About this clonotype itself: This clone may be a read error of a much larger clone one base away. V usage is TRBV12-3 or TRBV12-4 and J usage is TRBJ2-5, with no clear D. The CDR3 has 14 residues. The CDR3 bases are TGTGCCAGCAGCCGACTCAGCATCCAAGAGGCCCAGTACTTC. Protein product: CASSRLSIQEAQYF.

V usage is TRBV6-2 or TRBV6-3 and J usage is TRBJ2-1, with 8 positions matching TRBD2. V lost 8 bases to trimming and J lost 6 bases; unmatched junction nucleotides: 9. Per germline, CDR1 MNHEY and CDR2 SVGEGT. There are 14 residues in the CDR3. The CDR3 coding sequence is TGTGCCAGCGGTGCAAGCGGGAGTTTCAATGAGCAGTTCTTC. This translates into CASGASGSFNEQFF.

The genes are TRBV4-2 and TRBJ2-4, with 9 bases that match TRBD2. CDR1 and CDR2 from the germline V gene are LGHNA and YNFKEQ. V lost 0 bases and J lost 13; bases outside the gene matches: 10. The CDR3 extends over 15 amino acids. The CDR3 sequence is CASSQDSGGYKEQYF. The CDR3 DNA reads as TGTGCCAGCAGCCAAGATAGCGGGGGATACAAGGAGCAGTACTTC.

The chain combines TRBV4-2 with TRBJ1-4; TRBD1 matches at 7 bases. Germline values: CDR1 LGHNA, CDR2 YNFKEQ. The ends lost 1 base at V and 5 bases at J; junction bases unmatched: 4. CDR3 length equals 15 residues. The CDR3 reads CASSQATGENEKLFF. The DNA of the CDR3 is TGTGCCAGCAGCCAAGCAACAGGGGAGAATGAAAAACTGTTTTTT.

The gene calls are TRBV5-6 and TRBJ2-7; the D call may be TRBD1 or TRBD2 (6 bases each). This CDR3 is 14 amino acids long. CDR1 SGHDT and CDR2 YYEEEE come from the germline V gene. The V end was cut by 0 bases, the J end by 5 bases, with 12 bases between. The CDR3 nucleotides are TGTGCCAGCAGCTTGGTCAGGGGAGGAAACGAGCAGTACTTC. This codes for CASSLVRGGNEQYF.

CDR3 residues: CAIALGGRIGDEQYF. In nucleotides, the CDR3 is TGTGCCATCGCGCTTGGGGGGAGGATTGGGGATGAGCAGTACTTC. This sequence joins TRBV10-3 and TRBJ2-5; D is perhaps TRBD2 (6 bases). Between the trimmed V and J ends, which lost 8 bases and 11 bases, there was a span of 27 bases. CDR3 length equals 15 residues. Per the germline V gene, CDR1 is ENHRY and CDR2 is SYGVKD.

V gene TRBV28 combines with J gene TRBJ1-6; 7 nucleotides match TRBD1. CDR3 length: 17 amino acids. Germline V lookup: CDR1 MDHEN, CDR2 SYDVKM. The junction had 17 bases not matched to a gene; V was cut back by 5 bases and J by 10 bases. The CDR3 here is CASSAPQGEQGRSPLHF. CDR3 sequence (DNA): TGTGCCAGCAGTGCACCCCAAGGGGAACAGGGGCGCTCACCCCTCCACTTT.

The V and J genes are TRBV6-6 and TRBJ1-3; 8 nucleotides match TRBD1. The CDR3 runs 15 residues. The trim removed 10 bases at V and 0 bases at J, leaving 8 bases unmatched. The germline CDR1 and CDR2 sequences are MNHNY and SVGAGI (reference sequence). The CDR3 nucleotides read TGTGCCACCGCAACGGGACAGGTCTCTGGAAACACCATATATTTT. As protein: CATATGQVSGNTIYF.

Remarks on this clonotype: A much larger clonotype is one base distant, so this may be a read error. The rearrangement uses TRBV20-1 and TRBJ2-3; either TRBD1 or TRBD2 may fit D (7 bases each). This CDR3 comprises 14 residues. The germline gives CDR1 DFQATT, CDR2 SNEGSKA (reference sequence). The CDR3 region has the DNA TGCTGTGCCTCAGACAGGGAGGGGGCAGATACGCAGTATTTT. It translates to CCASDREGADTQYF.